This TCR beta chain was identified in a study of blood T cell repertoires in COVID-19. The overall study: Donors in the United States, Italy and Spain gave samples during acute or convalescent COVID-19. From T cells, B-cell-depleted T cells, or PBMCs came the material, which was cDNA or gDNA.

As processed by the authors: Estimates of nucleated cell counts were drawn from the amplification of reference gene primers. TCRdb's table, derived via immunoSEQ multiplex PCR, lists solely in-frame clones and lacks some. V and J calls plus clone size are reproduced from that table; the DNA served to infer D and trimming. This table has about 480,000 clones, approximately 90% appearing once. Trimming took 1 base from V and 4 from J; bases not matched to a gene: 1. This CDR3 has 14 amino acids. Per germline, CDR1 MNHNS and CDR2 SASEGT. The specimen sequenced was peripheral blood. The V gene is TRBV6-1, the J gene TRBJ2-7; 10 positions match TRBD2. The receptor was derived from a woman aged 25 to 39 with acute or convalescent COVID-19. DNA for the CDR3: TGTGCCAGCAGTGAAGTACTAGCGGGGTACGAGCAGTACTTC. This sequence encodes CASSEVLAGYEQYF.